This T cell receptor (beta chain) was retrieved from a study of CD8+CD57+ T cells in acquired aplastic anemia. General observations from the study: Shared by patients and controls, fewer than 30 CD8+ CDR3s were abundant in patients.

Patients who underwent sequencing had shown CD8+CD57+ cell expansion by flow cytometry. With no exception, the patients had severe acquired aplastic anemia. Each patient gave a blood sample that was collected before any therapy had been received. Concerning this clonotype itself: Its antigen is as yet unknown.

The CDR3 contains 16 residues. With 1 base clipped from V and 12 bases from J, the junction kept 17 bases outside the gene matches. Per germline, CDR1 SGHAT and CDR2 FQNNGV. The use of genomic DNA as template underpinned the TCR beta VDJ and CDR3 profiling. TCRdb called the reads again in MiXCR, with one record for every CDR3 protein. The sample lists approximately 170,000 distinct CDR3 sequences; around half were seen once. The chain couples TRBV11-2 to TRBJ1-2; 7 positions match TRBD1. Sequenced sample: sorted CD4+, CD8+, or CD8+CD57+ T cells (not recorded which) from PBMCs. The source is a human donor with aplastic anemia. The CDR3 DNA reads as TGTGCCAGCAGCTTAGGGGGTCGGGACAGCATCTATAGCCACACCTTC. This encodes CASSLGGRDSIYSHTF.